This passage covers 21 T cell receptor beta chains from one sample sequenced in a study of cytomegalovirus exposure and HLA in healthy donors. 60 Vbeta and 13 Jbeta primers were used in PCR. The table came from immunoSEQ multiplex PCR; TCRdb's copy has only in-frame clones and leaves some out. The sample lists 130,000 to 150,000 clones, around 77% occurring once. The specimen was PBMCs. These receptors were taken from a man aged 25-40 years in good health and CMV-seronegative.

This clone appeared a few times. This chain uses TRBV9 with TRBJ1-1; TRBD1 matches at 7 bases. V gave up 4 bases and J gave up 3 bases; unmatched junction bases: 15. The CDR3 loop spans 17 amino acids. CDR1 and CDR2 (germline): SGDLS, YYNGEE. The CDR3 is CASSTTTGLYADTEAFF. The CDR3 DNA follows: TGTGCCAGCAGCACAACGACAGGGTTATATGCGGACACTGAAGCTTTCTTT.

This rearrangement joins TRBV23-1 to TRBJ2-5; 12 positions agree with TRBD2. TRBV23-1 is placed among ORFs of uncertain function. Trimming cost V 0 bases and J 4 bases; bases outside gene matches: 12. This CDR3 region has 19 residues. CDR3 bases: TGCGCCAGCAGTCAATCGACGGCTAGCGGGAGGGCTATGAGAGAGACCCAGTACTTC. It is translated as CASSQSTASGRAMRETQYF.

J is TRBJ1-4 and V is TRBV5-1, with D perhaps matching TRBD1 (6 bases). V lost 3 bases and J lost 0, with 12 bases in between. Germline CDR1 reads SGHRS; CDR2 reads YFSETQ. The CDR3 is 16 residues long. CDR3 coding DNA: TGCGCCAGCAGCTCCACAGGGATGGCAACTAATGAAAAACTGTTTTTT. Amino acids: CASSSTGMATNEKLFF. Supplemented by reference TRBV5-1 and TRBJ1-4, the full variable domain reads KAGVTQTPRYLIKTRGQQVTLSCSPISGHRSVSWYQQTPGQGLQFLFEYFSETQRNKGNFPGRFSGRQFSNSRSEMNVSTLELGDSALYLCASSSTGMATNEKLFFGSGTQLSVL.

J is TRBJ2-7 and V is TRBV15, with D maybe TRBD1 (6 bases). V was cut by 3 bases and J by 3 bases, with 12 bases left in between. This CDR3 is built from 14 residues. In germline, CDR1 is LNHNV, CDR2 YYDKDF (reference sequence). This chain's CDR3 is CATSSRTVNYEQYF. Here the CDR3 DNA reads TGTGCCACCAGCAGCCGGACAGTAAACTACGAGCAGTACTTC.

The CDR3 sequence: CAISRTGEGNIQYF. As DNA, the CDR3 is TGTGCCATCAGTCGGACAGGGGAGGGAAACATTCAGTACTTC. This chain links TRBV10-3 with TRBJ2-4, with 9 bases that match TRBD1. V was clipped by 5 bases and J by 6 bases; unmatched bases: 5. Per the germline V gene, CDR1 is ENHRY and CDR2 is SYGVKD. This CDR3 has 14 residues.

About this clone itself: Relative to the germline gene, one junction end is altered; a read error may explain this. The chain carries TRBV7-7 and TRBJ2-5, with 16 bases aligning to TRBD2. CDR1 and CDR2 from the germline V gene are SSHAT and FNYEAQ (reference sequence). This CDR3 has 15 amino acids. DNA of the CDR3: TGTGCTAGCAGCCAGGGACTAGCGGGGGGGGAGACCCAGTACTTC. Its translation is CASSQGLAGGETQYF.

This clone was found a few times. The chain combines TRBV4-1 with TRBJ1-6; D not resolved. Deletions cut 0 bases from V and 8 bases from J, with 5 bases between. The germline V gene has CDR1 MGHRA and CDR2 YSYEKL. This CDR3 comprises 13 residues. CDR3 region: CASSQERDSPLHF. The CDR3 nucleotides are TGCGCCAGCAGCCAAGAACGGGATTCACCCCTCCACTTT.

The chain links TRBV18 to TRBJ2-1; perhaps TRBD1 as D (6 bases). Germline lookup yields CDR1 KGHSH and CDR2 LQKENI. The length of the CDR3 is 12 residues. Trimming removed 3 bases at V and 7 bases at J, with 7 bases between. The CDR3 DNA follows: TGTGCCAGCTCACCTACAGGGAATGAGCAGTTCTTC. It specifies CASSPTGNEQFF.

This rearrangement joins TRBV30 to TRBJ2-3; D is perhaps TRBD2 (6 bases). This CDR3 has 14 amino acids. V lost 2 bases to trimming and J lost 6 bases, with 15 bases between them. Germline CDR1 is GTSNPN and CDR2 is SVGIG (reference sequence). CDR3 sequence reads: CAWSREAGGDTQYF. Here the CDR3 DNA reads TGTGCCTGGAGTCGGGAAGCTGGGGGGGATACGCAGTATTTT.

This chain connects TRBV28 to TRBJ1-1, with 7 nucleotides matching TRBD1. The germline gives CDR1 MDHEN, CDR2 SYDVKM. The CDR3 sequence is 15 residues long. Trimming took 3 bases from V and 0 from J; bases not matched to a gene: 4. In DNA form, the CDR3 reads TGTGCCAGCAGTTTTGAGGGACAGTTGAACACTGAAGCTTTCTTT. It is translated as CASSFEGQLNTEAFF.

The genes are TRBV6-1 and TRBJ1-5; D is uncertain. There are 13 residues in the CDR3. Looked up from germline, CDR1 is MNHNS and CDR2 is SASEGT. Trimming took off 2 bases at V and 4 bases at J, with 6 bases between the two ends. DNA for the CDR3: TGTGCCAGCAGTGAAATCGGGAATCAGCCCCAGCATTTT. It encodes CASSEIGNQPQHF.

The chain's CDR3 is CASSTGLGETQYF. CDR3 bases: TGCGCCAGCAGCACGGGACTAGGAGAGACCCAGTACTTC. This chain uses TRBV5-1 with TRBJ2-5; 8 positions match TRBD2. Germline V lookup: CDR1 SGHRS, CDR2 YFSETQ. The junction had 3 bases not matched to a gene; V was cut back by 4 bases and J by 4 bases. The CDR3 consists of 13 residues.

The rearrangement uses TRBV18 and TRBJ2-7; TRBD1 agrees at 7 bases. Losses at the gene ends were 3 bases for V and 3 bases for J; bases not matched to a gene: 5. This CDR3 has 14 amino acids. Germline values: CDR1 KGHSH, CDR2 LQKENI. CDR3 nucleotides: TGTGCCAGCTCACCCGGGACAGTGGACTACGAGCAGTACTTC. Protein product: CASSPGTVDYEQYF.

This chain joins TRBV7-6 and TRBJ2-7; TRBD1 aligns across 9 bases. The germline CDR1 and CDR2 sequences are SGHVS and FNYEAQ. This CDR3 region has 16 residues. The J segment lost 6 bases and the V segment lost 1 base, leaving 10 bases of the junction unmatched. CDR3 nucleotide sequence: TGTGCCAGCAGCTTAGGGGCCGGGACAGGGTCGCGCGAGCAGTACTTC. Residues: CASSLGAGTGSREQYF.

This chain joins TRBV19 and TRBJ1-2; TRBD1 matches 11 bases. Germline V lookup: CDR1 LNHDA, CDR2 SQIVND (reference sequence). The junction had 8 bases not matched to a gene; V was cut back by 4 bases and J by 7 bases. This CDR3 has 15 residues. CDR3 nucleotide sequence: TGTGCCAGTAGTACCGGAACCGGGACAGGGGGTGGCTACACCTTC. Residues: CASSTGTGTGGGYTF.

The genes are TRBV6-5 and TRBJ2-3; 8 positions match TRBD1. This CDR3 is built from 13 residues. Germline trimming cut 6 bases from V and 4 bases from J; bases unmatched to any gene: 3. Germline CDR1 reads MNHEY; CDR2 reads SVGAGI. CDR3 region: CASRMTGADTQYF. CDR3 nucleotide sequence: TGTGCCAGCAGGATGACAGGGGCAGATACGCAGTATTTT.

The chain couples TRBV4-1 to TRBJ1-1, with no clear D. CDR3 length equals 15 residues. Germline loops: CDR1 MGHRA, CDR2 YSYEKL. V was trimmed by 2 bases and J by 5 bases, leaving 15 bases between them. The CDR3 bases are TGCGCCAGCAGCCAAATGTTGGCAGGACTTACTGAAGCTTTCTTT. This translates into CASSQMLAGLTEAFF.

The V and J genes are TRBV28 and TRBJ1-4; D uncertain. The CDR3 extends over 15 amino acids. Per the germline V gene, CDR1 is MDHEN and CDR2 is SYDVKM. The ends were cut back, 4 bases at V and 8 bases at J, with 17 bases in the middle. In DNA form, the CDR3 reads TGTGCCAGCAGTTCACCCCTGGGAGCGAGCGAAAAACTGTTTTTT. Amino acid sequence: CASSSPLGASEKLFF.

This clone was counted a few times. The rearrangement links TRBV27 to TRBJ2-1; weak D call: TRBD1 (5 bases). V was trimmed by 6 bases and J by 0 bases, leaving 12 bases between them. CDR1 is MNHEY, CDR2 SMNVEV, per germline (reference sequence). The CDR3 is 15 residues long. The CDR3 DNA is TGTGCCAGCAGGAAAGACAGAAGCTCCTACAATGAGCAGTTCTTC. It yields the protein CASRKDRSSYNEQFF.

CDR3 amino acids: CASSVFSEAFF. CDR3 nucleotide sequence: TGTGCCAGCAGTGTGTTCAGTGAAGCTTTCTTT. The chain links TRBV28 to TRBJ1-1; D is undetermined. CDR3 size: 11 residues. V lost 5 bases to trimming and J lost 7 bases, with 8 bases between them. CDR1 and CDR2 (germline): MDHEN, SYDVKM.

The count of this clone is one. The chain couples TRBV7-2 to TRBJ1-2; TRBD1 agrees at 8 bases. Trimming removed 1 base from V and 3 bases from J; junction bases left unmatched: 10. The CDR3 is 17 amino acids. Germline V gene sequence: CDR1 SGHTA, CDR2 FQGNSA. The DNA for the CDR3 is TGTGCCAGCAGCTTAGGAGGACGGACAGGGCAGGACTATGGCTACACCTTC. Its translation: CASSLGGRTGQDYGYTF.